Below are 14 T cell receptor beta chains sequenced from a single sample in a study of T cell responses to AZD1222 COVID-19 vaccine. Generated by immunoSEQ multiplex PCR, the TCRdb table keeps only in-frame clones and is missing some. In the table there are 120,000 to 150,000 clones, roughly 90% of which are singletons. The source was peripheral blood, collected on day 0 of AZD1222 vaccination. Receptor source: an adult in good health.

V is TRBV11-2 and J is TRBJ1-1, with D possibly TRBD1 on 5 matching bases. V was pared by 5 bases and J by 1 base, with 14 bases between. Germline lookup yields CDR1 SGHAT and CDR2 FQNNGV. CDR3 length equals 15 residues. Here the CDR3 DNA reads TGTGCCAGCAGCGTGATCGGGGGTTGGAACACTGAAGCTTTCTTT. It encodes CASSVIGGWNTEAFF.

The CDR3 sequence: CASSIGGGANQPQHF. CDR3 in DNA: TGTGCCAGTAGTATAGGCGGCGGAGCCAATCAGCCCCAGCATTTT. The chain couples TRBV19 to TRBJ1-5; D gene unclear. The germline V gene encodes CDR1 LNHDA and CDR2 SQIVND (reference sequence). The length of the CDR3 is 15 residues. V was shortened by 1 base and J by 3 bases, with 10 bases between the two germline ends.

The chain joins TRBV15 to TRBJ1-3; D unclear. Germline CDR1 and CDR2: LNHNV and YYDKDF (reference sequence). This CDR3 is built from 16 residues. Deletions cut 0 bases from V and 4 bases from J, with 13 bases between. The CDR3 coding sequence is TGTGCCACCAGCAGAGATGGTGGGGTCGGGGGAAACACCATATATTTT. This encodes CATSRDGGVGGNTIYF.

The V call is TRBV5-4, the J call TRBJ2-3, with 8 bases aligning to TRBD2. CDR1 is SGHNT, CDR2 YYREEE, per germline (reference sequence). The CDR3 has 17 residues. J lost 5 bases, V lost 0 bases, and 11 bases had no gene match. CDR3 in amino acids: CASSLGGMGLGLDTQYF. In DNA, the CDR3 is TGTGCCAGCAGCTTGGGCGGGATGGGACTAGGGTTAGATACGCAGTATTTT.

This clone was observed a single time. The V gene is TRBV7-9, the J gene TRBJ2-1; TRBD2 aligns across 10 bases. With 3 bases clipped from V and 3 bases from J, the junction kept 2 bases outside the gene matches. This CDR3 comprises 15 residues. From germline, CDR1 is SEHNR and CDR2 FQNEAQ (reference sequence). The DNA of the CDR3 is TGTGCCAGCAGCTTTGGACTAGCGGTCTACAATGAGCAGTTCTTC. Its protein product is CASSFGLAVYNEQFF.

The chain combines TRBV18 with TRBJ1-1; TRBD1 agrees at 7 bases. Germline-derived CDR1 and CDR2 are KGHSH and LQKENI. V dropped 5 bases and J dropped 11; count of bases not matched to a gene: 5. This CDR3 has 11 residues. The CDR3 here is CASSSGTEAFF. CDR3 DNA: TGTGCCAGCTCATCCGGGACAGAGGCTTTCTTT.

The chain couples TRBV6-4 to TRBJ2-6; 7 bases are shared with TRBD2. The V gene end was trimmed by 4 bases and the J gene end by 0 bases; junction bases not matched to a gene: 6. The CDR3 has 17 residues. Germline assignment: CDR1 MRHNA and CDR2 SNTAGT. The CDR3 region is CASSGLAEPSGANVLTF. CDR3 in DNA: TGTGCCAGCAGTGGTCTAGCGGAGCCCTCTGGGGCCAACGTCCTGACTTTC.

The rearrangement joins TRBV5-6 to TRBJ2-3, with 8 positions matching TRBD2. The germline gives CDR1 SGHDT, CDR2 YYEEEE. Trimming at V came to 5 bases and at J to 2 bases, leaving 4 bases not matched to a gene. The CDR3 is 14 residues long. CDR3 in amino acids: CASSSGDYTDTQYF. The CDR3 DNA follows: TGTGCCAGCAGTAGCGGGGATTACACAGATACGCAGTATTTT.

This sequence joins TRBV5-1 and TRBJ1-4; tentative D call: TRBD1 (6 bases). Germline V lookup: CDR1 SGHRS, CDR2 YFSETQ. Trimming took off 3 bases at V and 5 bases at J, with 17 bases between the two ends. There are 16 residues in the CDR3. The CDR3 reads CASSYLFSGDNEKLFF. The CDR3 coding sequence is TGCGCCAGCAGCTACTTGTTTTCAGGGGACAATGAAAAACTGTTTTTT.

The rearrangement joins TRBV4-1 to TRBJ2-3; D possibly corresponds to TRBD1 (6 bases). V was shortened by 2 bases and J by 11 bases, with 14 bases between the two germline ends. This CDR3 is built from 13 residues. Per germline, CDR1 MGHRA and CDR2 YSYEKL. The CDR3 coding sequence is TGCGCCAGCAGCCAACCACAGGGTGGTGGGCAGTATTTT. Amino acid sequence: CASSQPQGGGQYF.

The chain links TRBV7-2 to TRBJ1-1; no firm D call. The CDR3 loop spans 15 amino acids. Per the germline V gene, CDR1 is SGHTA and CDR2 is FQGNSA. The V gene lost 5 bases and the J gene lost 1 base, with 14 bases spanning the gap. The CDR3 DNA reads TGTGCCAGCAGCCTAGGGTACACGGAGAACACTGAAGCTTTCTTT. It codes for CASSLGYTENTEAFF.

The genes are TRBV3-1 (or the pseudogene TRBV3-2) and TRBJ2-1; 13 positions agree with TRBD2. CDR1 and CDR2 (germline): LGHDT, YNNKEL (reference sequence). V was pared by 3 bases and J by 2 bases, with 4 bases of the junction left unmatched. The CDR3 sequence is 17 residues long. CDR3 nucleotides: TGTGCCAGCAGCCAGACTAGCGGGAGGCCCCCCTACAATGAGCAGTTCTTC. Protein: CASSQTSGRPPYNEQFF.

This chain uses TRBV20-1 with TRBJ2-1; a possible D gene is TRBD2 (6 bases). The CDR3 has 14 amino acids. Trimming took 3 bases from V and 3 from J, leaving 12 bases between them. Germline-derived CDR1 and CDR2 are DFQATT and SNEGSKA (reference sequence). This CDR3 is CSASARDFYNEQFF. The CDR3 nucleotides read TGCAGTGCTAGTGCCCGGGACTTCTACAATGAGCAGTTCTTC.

The chain carries TRBV5-4 and TRBJ1-2, with D possibly TRBD1 on 5 matching bases. V gave up 5 bases and J gave up 4 bases, with 15 bases separating them. The CDR3 runs 14 residues. The germline V gene has CDR1 SGHNT and CDR2 YYREEE (reference sequence). CDR3 bases: TGTGCCAGCAGTCGAAAGGACGGGGGCTATGGCTACACCTTC. Translating gives CASSRKDGGYGYTF.